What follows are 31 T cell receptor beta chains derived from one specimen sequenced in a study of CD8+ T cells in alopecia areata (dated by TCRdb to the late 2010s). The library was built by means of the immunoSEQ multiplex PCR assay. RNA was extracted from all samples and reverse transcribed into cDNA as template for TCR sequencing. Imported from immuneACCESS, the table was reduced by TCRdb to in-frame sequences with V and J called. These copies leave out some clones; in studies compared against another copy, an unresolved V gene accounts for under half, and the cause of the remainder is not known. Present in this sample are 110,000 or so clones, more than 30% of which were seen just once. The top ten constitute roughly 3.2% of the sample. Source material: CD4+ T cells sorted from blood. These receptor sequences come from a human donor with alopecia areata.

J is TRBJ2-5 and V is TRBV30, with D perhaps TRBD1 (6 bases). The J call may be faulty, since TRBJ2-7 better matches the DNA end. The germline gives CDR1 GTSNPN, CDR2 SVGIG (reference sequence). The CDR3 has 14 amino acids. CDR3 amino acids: CAWSVLGTIDEQYF. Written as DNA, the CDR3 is TGTGCCTGGAGTGTACTAGGGACAATCGACGAGCAGTACTTC.

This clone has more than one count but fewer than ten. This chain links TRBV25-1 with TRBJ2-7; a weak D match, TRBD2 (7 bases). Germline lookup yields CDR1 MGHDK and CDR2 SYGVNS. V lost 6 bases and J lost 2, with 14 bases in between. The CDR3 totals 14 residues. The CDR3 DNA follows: TGTGCCAGCAGAGGGGCGGGGGCTACCTACGAGCAGTACTTC. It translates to CASRGAGATYEQYF.

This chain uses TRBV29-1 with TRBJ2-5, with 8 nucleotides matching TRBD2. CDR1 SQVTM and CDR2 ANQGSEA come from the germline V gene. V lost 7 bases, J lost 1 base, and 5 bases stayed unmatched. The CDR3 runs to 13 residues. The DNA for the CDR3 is TGCAGCGGAGGGAGCGGGAGCCAAGAGACCCAGTACTTC. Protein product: CSGGSGSQETQYF.

CDR3 nucleotide sequence: TGTGCCAGCAGTGCCATACCACCTAAGGCCTACGAGCAGTACTTC. Amino acid sequence: CASSAIPPKAYEQYF. This rearrangement joins TRBV6-6 to TRBJ2-7; D remains ambiguous. This CDR3 is 15 amino acids long. Germline loops: CDR1 MNHNY, CDR2 SVGAGI (reference sequence). Trimming pared 5 bases from V and 2 bases from J, leaving 16 bases between.

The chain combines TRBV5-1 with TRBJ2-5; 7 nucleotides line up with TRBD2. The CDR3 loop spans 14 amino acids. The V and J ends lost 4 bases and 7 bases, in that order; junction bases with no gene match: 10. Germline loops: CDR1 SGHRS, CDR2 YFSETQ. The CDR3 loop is CASSQGEGLGTQYF. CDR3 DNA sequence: TGCGCCAGCAGCCAAGGGGAGGGGCTTGGGACCCAGTACTTC. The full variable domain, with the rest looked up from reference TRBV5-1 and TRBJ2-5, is KAGVTQTPRYLIKTRGQQVTLSCSPISGHRSVSWYQQTPGQGLQFLFEYFSETQRNKGNFPGRFSGRQFSNSRSEMNVSTLELGDSALYLCASSQGEGLGTQYFGPGTRLLVL.

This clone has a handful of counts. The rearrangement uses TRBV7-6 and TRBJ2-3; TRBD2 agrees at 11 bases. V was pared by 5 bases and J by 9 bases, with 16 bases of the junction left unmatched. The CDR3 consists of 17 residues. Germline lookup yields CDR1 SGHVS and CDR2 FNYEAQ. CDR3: CASSPQGVAGGKRTQYF. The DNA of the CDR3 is TGTGCCAGCAGCCCCCAGGGGGTAGCGGGGGGGAAGCGGACGCAGTATTTT.

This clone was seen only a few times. The CDR3 nucleotides are TGTGCCAGCAGCTTAGGCGTCAGGCCGCCCTACGAGCAGTACTTC. Residues: CASSLGVRPPYEQYF. The chain employs TRBV7-9 and TRBJ2-7; D remains ambiguous. Germline V gene sequence: CDR1 SEHNR, CDR2 FQNEAQ (reference sequence). The CDR3 sequence is 15 residues long. V shed 1 base and J shed 2 bases, with 12 bases lying between them.

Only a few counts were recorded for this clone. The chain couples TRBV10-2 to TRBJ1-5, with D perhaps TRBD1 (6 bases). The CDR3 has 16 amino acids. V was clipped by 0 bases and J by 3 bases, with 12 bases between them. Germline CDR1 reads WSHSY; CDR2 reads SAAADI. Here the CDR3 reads CASSESRTVPNQPQHF. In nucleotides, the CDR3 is TGCGCCAGCAGTGAGTCGCGGACAGTCCCCAATCAGCCCCAGCATTTT.

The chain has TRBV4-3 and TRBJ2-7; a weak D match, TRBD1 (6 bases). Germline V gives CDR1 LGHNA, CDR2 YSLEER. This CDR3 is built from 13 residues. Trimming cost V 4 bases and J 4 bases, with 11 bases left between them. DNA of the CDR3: TGCGCCAGCAGCCGAGAACAGGGTTACGAGCAGTACTTC. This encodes CASSREQGYEQYF.

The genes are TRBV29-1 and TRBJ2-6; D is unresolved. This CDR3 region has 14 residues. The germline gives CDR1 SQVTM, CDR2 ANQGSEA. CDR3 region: CVSSKDSGANVLTF. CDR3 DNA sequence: TGCGTGAGTTCTAAGGACTCTGGGGCCAACGTCCTGACTTTC.

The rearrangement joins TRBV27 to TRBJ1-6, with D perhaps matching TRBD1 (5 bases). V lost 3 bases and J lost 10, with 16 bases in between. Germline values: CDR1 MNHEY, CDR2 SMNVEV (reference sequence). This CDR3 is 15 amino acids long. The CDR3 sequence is CASSFAAGRGSPLHF. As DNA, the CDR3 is TGTGCCAGCAGTTTTGCCGCGGGGAGGGGCTCACCCCTCCACTTT.

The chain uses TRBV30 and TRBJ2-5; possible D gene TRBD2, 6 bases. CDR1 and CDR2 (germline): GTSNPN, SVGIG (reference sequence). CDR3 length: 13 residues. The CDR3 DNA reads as TGTGCATATAGACTAGGGGTACGAGAGACCCAGTACTTC. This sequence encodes CAYRLGVRETQYF.

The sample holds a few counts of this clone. CDR3 bases: TGCAGCGTTGGGGCGGGGCAATCCTACAATGAGCAGTTCTTC. Translating gives CSVGAGQSYNEQFF. The chain uses TRBV29-1 and TRBJ2-1, with D tentatively TRBD2 (6 bases). Germline V gives CDR1 SQVTM, CDR2 ANQGSEA. With 4 bases removed from V and 1 base from J, the gap between germline ends came to 11 bases. The CDR3 has 14 amino acids.

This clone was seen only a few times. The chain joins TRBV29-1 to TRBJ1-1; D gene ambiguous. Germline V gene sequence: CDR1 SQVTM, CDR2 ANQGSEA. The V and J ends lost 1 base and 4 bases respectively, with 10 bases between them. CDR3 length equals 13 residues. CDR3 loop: CSVEGGFVTEAFF. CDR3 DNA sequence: TGCAGCGTTGAAGGCGGGTTTGTCACTGAAGCTTTCTTT.

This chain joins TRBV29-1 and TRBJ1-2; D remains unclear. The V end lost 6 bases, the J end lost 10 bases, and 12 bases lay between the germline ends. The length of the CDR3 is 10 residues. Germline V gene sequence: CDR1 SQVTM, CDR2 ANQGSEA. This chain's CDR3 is CSVTGPNYTF. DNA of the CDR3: TGCAGCGTCACGGGCCCAAACTACACCTTC.

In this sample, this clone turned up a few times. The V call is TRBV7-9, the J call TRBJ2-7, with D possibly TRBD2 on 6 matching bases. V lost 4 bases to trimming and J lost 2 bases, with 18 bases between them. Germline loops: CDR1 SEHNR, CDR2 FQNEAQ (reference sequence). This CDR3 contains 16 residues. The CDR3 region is CASSSRSGRTTYEQYF. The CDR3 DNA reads TGTGCCAGCAGCTCGAGGTCCGGGAGAACCACCTACGAGCAGTACTTC. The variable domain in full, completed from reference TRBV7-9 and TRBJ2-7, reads DTGVSQNPRHKITKRGQNVTFRCDPISEHNRLYWYRQTLGQGPEFLTYFQNEAQLEKSRLLSDRFSAERPKGSFSTLEIQRTEQGDSAMYLCASSSRSGRTTYEQYFGPGTRLTVT.

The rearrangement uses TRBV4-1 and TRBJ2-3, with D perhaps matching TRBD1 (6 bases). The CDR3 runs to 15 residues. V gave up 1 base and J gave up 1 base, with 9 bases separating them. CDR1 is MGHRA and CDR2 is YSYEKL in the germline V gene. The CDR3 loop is CASSQGGHRTDTQYF. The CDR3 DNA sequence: TGCGCCAGCAGCCAAGGGGGGCACCGCACAGATACGCAGTATTTT.

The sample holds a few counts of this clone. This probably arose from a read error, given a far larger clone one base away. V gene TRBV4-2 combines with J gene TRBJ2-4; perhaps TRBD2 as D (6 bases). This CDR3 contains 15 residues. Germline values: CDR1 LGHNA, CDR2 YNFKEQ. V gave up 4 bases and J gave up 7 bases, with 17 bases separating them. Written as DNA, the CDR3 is TGTGCCAGCAGCCCGGAGGCGGACTATAGGAACATTCAGTACTTC. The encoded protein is CASSPEADYRNIQYF.

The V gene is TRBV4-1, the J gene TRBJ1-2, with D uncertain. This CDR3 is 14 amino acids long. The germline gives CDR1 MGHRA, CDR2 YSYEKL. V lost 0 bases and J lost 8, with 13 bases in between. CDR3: CASSQDGLRWGYTF. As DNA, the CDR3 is TGCGCCAGCAGCCAAGATGGGCTAAGATGGGGCTACACCTTC.

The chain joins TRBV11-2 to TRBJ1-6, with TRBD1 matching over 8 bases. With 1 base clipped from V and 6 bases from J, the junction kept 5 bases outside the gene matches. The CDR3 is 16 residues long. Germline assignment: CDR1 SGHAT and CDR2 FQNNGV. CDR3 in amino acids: CASSLVLDRVNSPLHF. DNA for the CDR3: TGTGCCAGCAGCTTAGTCTTGGACAGGGTTAATTCACCCCTCCACTTT.

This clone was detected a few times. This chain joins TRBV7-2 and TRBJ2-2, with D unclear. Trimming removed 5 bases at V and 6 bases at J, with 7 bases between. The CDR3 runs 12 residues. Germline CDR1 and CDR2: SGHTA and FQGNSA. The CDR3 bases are TGTGCCAGCAGCCCTCCGTCCGGGGAGCTGTTTTTT. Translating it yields CASSPPSGELFF. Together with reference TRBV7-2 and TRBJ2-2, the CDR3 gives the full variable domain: GAGVSQSPSNKVTEKGKDVELRCDPISGHTALYWYRQSLGQGLEFLIYFQGNSAPDKSGLPSDRFSAERTGGSVSTLTIQRTQQEDSAVYLCASSPPSGELFFGEGSRLTVL.

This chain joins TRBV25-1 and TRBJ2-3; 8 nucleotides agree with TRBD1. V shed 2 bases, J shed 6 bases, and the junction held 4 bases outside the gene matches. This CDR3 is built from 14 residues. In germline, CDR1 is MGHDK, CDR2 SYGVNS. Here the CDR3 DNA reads TGTGCCAGCAGTGAAGGTGGGACAGGCGATACGCAGTATTTT. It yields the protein CASSEGGTGDTQYF.

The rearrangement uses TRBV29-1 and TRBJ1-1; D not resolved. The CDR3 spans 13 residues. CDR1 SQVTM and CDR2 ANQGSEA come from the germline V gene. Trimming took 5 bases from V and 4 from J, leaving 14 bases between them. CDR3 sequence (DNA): TGCAGCGTTACCTCAGACTATCCCACTGAAGCTTTCTTT. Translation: CSVTSDYPTEAFF. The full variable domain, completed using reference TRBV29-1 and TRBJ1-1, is SAVISQKPSRDICQRGTSLTIQCQVDSQVTMMFWYRQQPGQSLTLIATANQGSEATYESGFVIDKFPISRPNLTFSTLTVSNMSPEDSSIYLCSVTSDYPTEAFFGQGTRLTVV.

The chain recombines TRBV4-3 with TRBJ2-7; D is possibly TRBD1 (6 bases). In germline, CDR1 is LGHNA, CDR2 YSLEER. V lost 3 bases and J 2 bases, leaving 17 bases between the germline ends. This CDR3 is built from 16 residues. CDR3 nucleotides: TGCGCCAGCAGCCAGGACTCCCTTACAGGGCCCTACGAGCAGTACTTC. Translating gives CASSQDSLTGPYEQYF.

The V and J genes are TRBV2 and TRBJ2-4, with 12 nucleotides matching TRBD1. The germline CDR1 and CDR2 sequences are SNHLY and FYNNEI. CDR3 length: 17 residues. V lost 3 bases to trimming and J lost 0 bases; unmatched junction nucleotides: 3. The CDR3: CASSDGTGGVAKNIQYF. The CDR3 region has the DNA TGTGCCAGCAGTGACGGGACAGGGGGCGTAGCCAAAAACATTCAGTACTTC.

CDR3: CASSLEWDREAGELFF. The DNA of the CDR3 is TGTGCCAGCAGCTTGGAATGGGACAGGGAAGCCGGGGAGCTGTTTTTT. The V call is TRBV5-4, the J call TRBJ2-2, with 9 bases identical to TRBD1. The V gene's germline CDR1 is SGHNT and CDR2 YYREEE (reference sequence). The CDR3 is made up of 16 amino acids. The V gene end was trimmed by 0 bases and the J gene end by 6 bases; junction bases not matched to a gene: 6.

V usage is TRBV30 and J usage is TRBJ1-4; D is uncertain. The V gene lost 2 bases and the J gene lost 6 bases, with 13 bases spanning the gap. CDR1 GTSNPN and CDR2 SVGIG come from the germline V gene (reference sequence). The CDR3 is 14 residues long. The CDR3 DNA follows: TGTGCCTGGAGTAAGAAACAAACGGATGAAAAACTGTTTTTT. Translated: CAWSKKQTDEKLFF.

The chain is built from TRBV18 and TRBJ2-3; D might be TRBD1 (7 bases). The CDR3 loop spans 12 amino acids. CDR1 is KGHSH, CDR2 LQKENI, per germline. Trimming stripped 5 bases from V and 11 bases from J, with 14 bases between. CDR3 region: CASSFGQEGQYF. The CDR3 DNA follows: TGTGCCAGCTCATTCGGACAGGAGGGGCAGTATTTT.

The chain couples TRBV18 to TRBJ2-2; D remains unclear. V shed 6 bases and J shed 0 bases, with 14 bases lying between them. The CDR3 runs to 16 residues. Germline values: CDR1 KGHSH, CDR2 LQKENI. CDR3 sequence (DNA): TGTGCCAGCTCCCGTCCGGCGTCGTCGAACACCGGGGAGCTGTTTTTT. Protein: CASSRPASSNTGELFF.

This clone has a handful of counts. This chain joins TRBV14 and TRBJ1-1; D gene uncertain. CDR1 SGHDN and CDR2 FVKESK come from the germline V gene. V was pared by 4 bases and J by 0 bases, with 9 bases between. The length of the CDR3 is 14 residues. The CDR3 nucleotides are TGTGCCAGCAGCCTGGCGGGAATGAACACTGAAGCTTTCTTT. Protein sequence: CASSLAGMNTEAFF.

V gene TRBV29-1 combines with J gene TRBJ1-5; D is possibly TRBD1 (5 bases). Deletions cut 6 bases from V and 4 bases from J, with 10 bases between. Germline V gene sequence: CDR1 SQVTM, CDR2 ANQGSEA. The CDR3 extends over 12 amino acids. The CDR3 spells CSVRDGNQPQHF. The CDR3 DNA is TGCAGCGTCCGGGACGGTAATCAGCCCCAGCATTTT.